This paragraph covers one T cell receptor beta chain sequence. Its antigen is not known. This entry belongs to a study of T cells expressing NK-cell markers. Overall study results and limits: These clonotypes, the leaders elsewhere, also led the CD3+CD56-NKG2C+ fraction in four donors.

TCRdb reprocessed the 5' RACE reads and stores each CDR3 protein as one record, lacking DNA. The sample data list roughly 390,000 distinct CDR3 sequences. The CDR3 totals 17 residues. The germline gives CDR1 DFQATT, CDR2 SNEGSKA (reference sequence). The sequencing sample was made of blood T cells: a sorted CD56 or NKG2C T cell subset, CD4+ or CD8+ T cells, or bulk PBMC T cells (not recorded which). The chain uses TRBV20-1 and TRBJ2-3; no DNA is available, so the TRBD2 call from TCRdb remains unchecked. The sequence came from a woman aged 45-59 years in good health. The CDR3 region is CSARGLAGNALTDTQYF.